Below are 24 T cell receptor beta chains sequenced from a single sample in a study of T cells in Graves' hyperthyroidism and ophthalmopathy. The source material, RNA transcripts, was used to amplify TCR beta CDR3 regions. The TCR CDR3 was amplified in a first-round RT-PCR using the HTBI primer set. TCRdb reprocessed the multiplex PCR reads via MiXCR and lists one record per CDR3 protein. The sample consists of around 300,000 distinct CDR3 sequences, 20% to 25% of them appearing once. The sample taken for sequencing was blood. The source is a middle-aged man with Graves' hyperthyroidism that later progressed to Graves' ophthalmopathy.

This clonotype was counted many times. The chain joins TRBV6-1 to TRBJ2-7; TRBD2 aligns across 11 bases. The CDR3 spans 15 residues. Germline trimming cut 6 bases from V and 0 bases from J; bases unmatched to any gene: 4. CDR1 is MNHNS, CDR2 SASEGT, per germline. In DNA, the CDR3 is TGTGCCAGCAGACCCCTAGCGGGGGGCTCCTACGAGCAGTACTTC. This sequence encodes CASRPLAGGSYEQYF.

J is TRBJ2-3 and V is TRBV2; 13 nucleotides match TRBD2. The CDR3 is 20 residues long. Germline V gene lookup returns CDR1 SNHLY and CDR2 FYNNEI. Unmatched junction bases numbered 15, after V lost 2 bases and J lost 4 bases. CDR3 sequence: CASSELSSGRTSGGADTQYF. In nucleotides, the CDR3 is TGTGCCAGCAGTGAATTATCGAGCGGGAGGACTAGCGGGGGCGCAGATACGCAGTATTTT.

This clonotype was seen repeatedly, ten times or more. The rearrangement uses TRBV29-1 and TRBJ2-7; 9 nucleotides line up with TRBD2. The CDR3 is 18 residues long. From germline, CDR1 is SQVTM and CDR2 ANQGSEA. V lost 6 bases and J lost 4; bases outside the gene matches: 22. This chain's CDR3 is CSVAPASGNSRGIYEQYF. CDR3 sequence (DNA): TGCAGCGTGGCTCCGGCTAGCGGGAACTCCCGAGGGATATACGAGCAGTACTTC.

The table lists this clonotype with many counts. The rearrangement joins TRBV5-1 to TRBJ1-1; 7 bases match TRBD1. V lost 4 bases to trimming and J lost 8 bases; unmatched junction nucleotides: 5. There are 12 residues in the CDR3. Germline assignment: CDR1 SGHRS and CDR2 YFSETQ. CDR3 DNA: TGCGCCAGCAGCGTCGAACAGGGGGAAGCTTTCTTT. Translation gives CASSVEQGEAFF. The complete variable domain, with remaining parts taken from reference TRBV5-1 and TRBJ1-1, reads KAGVTQTPRYLIKTRGQQVTLSCSPISGHRSVSWYQQTPGQGLQFLFEYFSETQRNKGNFPGRFSGRQFSNSRSEMNVSTLELGDSALYLCASSVEQGEAFFGQGTRLTVV.

The chain carries TRBV29-1 and TRBJ2-7, with 9 bases aligning to TRBD1. The CDR3 length is 16 residues. The germline V gene has CDR1 SQVTM and CDR2 ANQGSEA. V lost 4 bases and J lost 2; bases outside the gene matches: 12. The CDR3 spells CSVAGGHGDRAYEQYF. In DNA, the CDR3 is TGCAGCGTTGCGGGAGGACATGGGGACAGGGCCTACGAGCAGTACTTC.

The sample holds many counts of this clonotype. The chain links TRBV6-1 to TRBJ1-1; 7 positions match TRBD1. This CDR3 comprises 12 residues. V lost 6 bases, J lost 5 bases, and 3 bases stayed unmatched. Per germline, CDR1 MNHNS and CDR2 SASEGT. DNA of the CDR3: TGTGCCAGCAGACCCAGGGGGACTGAAGCTTTCTTT. Protein product: CASRPRGTEAFF.

This clonotype has a count of ten or more. V is TRBV19 and J is TRBJ1-5; D is perhaps TRBD1 (6 bases). V shed 6 bases and J shed 5 bases, with 8 bases lying between them. The CDR3 consists of 12 residues. Germline CDR1 reads LNHDA; CDR2 reads SQIVND (reference sequence). The CDR3 DNA is TGTGCCAGTAGGGGGGGCGATCAGCCCCAGCATTTT. Translating it yields CASRGGDQPQHF.

The V call is TRBV6-1, the J call TRBJ1-1; TRBD1 matches at 9 bases. The CDR3 is 13 amino acids. The V gene's germline CDR1 is MNHNS and CDR2 SASEGT. The trim removed 5 bases at V and 5 bases at J, leaving 3 bases unmatched. Here the CDR3 DNA reads TGTGCCAGCAGTAGGACAGGGGAGACTGAAGCTTTCTTT. Its translation: CASSRTGETEAFF.

The chain combines TRBV4-3 with TRBJ2-7; either TRBD1 or TRBD2 may supply D (5 bases each). The V gene lost 4 bases and the J gene lost 3 bases, with 10 bases spanning the gap. The germline CDR1 and CDR2 sequences are LGHNA and YSLEER. The CDR3 is 13 residues long. The DNA of the CDR3 is TGCGCCAGCAGCCCGGGGCCTCACTACGAGCAGTACTTC. Its protein is CASSPGPHYEQYF.

This chain uses TRBV9 with TRBJ2-5; D may match TRBD1 or TRBD2 (5 bases each). The DNA end lines up better with TRBJ2-7; the J call may be wrong. This CDR3 region has 13 residues. Germline-derived CDR1 and CDR2 are SGDLS and YYNGEE. The CDR3 loop reads CASNRDGYYEQYF. The CDR3 DNA reads as TGTGCCAGCAACCGGGACGGCTACTACGAGCAGTACTTC.

This clonotype was seen at least ten times. The rearrangement links TRBV18 to TRBJ1-1, with unresolved D. Trimming took off 9 bases at V and 0 bases at J, with 11 bases between the two ends. The germline V gene has CDR1 KGHSH and CDR2 LQKENI. The CDR3 is 13 residues long. The CDR3, as DNA: TGTGCCAGTCTCATCGGGATGAACACTGAAGCTTTCTTT. It encodes CASLIGMNTEAFF.

This clonotype was seen many times. The chain carries TRBV7-8 and TRBJ1-5; TRBD1 is a possible D gene (5 bases). The CDR3 runs to 17 residues. CDR1 SGHVS and CDR2 FQNEAQ come from the germline V gene. The V end was cut by 1 base, the J end by 3 bases, with 16 bases between. Here the CDR3 DNA reads TGTGCCAGCAGCTTAGTGATTGGCAGGGCGAACAATCAGCCCCAGCATTTT. It translates to CASSLVIGRANNQPQHF.

To note about this clonotype: Since a much larger clone is just one base distant, this may be a read error. This sequence joins TRBV6-2 or TRBV6-3 and TRBJ2-6; TRBD1 might be the D (6 bases). V lost 5 bases and J lost 2, with 19 bases in between. Looked up from germline, CDR1 is MNHEY and CDR2 is SVGEGT. This CDR3 is built from 18 residues. CDR3 nucleotides: TGTGCCAGCAGTATGGGACATTCGTTTCTGACTGGGGCCAACGTCCTGACTTTC. This codes for CASSMGHSFLTGANVLTF.

This clonotype appeared many times. The chain recombines TRBV28 with TRBJ1-3; D might be TRBD1 (5 bases). The germline CDR1 and CDR2 sequences are MDHEN and SYDVKM. Trimming left V 8 bases short and J 4 bases short, with 18 bases between. There are 15 residues in the CDR3. The CDR3 nucleotides are TGTGCCAGCGGCGGGGGGAGTCTCGGGGGAAACACCATATATTTT. Protein product: CASGGGSLGGNTIYF.

V usage is TRBV12-3 or TRBV12-4 and J usage is TRBJ1-1, with no clear D. V lost 4 bases and J lost 11, with 11 bases in between. The CDR3 is 11 amino acids. The CDR3 here is CASSSYTVAFF. The CDR3 DNA reads as TGTGCCAGCAGTTCGTACACCGTGGCTTTCTTT.

This clonotype has a count of ten or more. The gene calls are TRBV10-3 and TRBJ1-1; no reliable D call. The CDR3 runs 11 residues. The V gene's germline CDR1 is ENHRY and CDR2 SYGVKD. Trimming took off 7 bases at V and 4 bases at J, with 7 bases between the two ends. CDR3 sequence (DNA): TGTGCCATCATGAGTACCACTGAAGCTTTCTTT. This gives the protein CAIMSTTEAFF.

This clonotype showed up many times. The rearrangement uses TRBV5-1 and TRBJ1-1, with D unresolved. The CDR3 has 20 amino acids. The germline V gene has CDR1 SGHRS and CDR2 YFSETQ. Trimming took off 6 bases at V and 1 base at J, with 31 bases between the two ends. CDR3: CASNSKARAAGIAGNTEAFF. In nucleotides, the CDR3 is TGCGCCAGCAACTCTAAGGCGCGGGCCGCTGGCATCGCCGGGAACACTGAAGCTTTCTTT.

This clonotype was seen repeatedly, ten times or more. The chain employs TRBV3-1 and TRBJ1-1, with 8 bases matching TRBD1. CDR3 length equals 14 residues. The V and J ends lost 1 base and 4 bases, in that order; junction bases with no gene match: 2. CDR1 and CDR2 from the germline V gene are LGHDT and YNNKEL (reference sequence). The CDR3 sequence is CASSQAGGGTEAFF. The CDR3 DNA follows: TGTGCCAGCAGCCAAGCAGGGGGCGGCACTGAAGCTTTCTTT.

This clonotype was counted many times. V is TRBV19 and J is TRBJ1-2; 7 bases are a match to TRBD1. The CDR3 has 13 residues. From germline, CDR1 is LNHDA and CDR2 SQIVND (reference sequence). J lost 3 bases, V lost 5 bases, and 3 bases had no gene match. The CDR3 loop is CASSPRGDYGYTF. The CDR3 coding sequence is TGTGCCAGTAGTCCCAGGGGGGACTATGGCTACACCTTC. Full variable domain (outside the CDR3, taken from reference TRBV19 and TRBJ1-2): DGGITQSPKYLFRKEGQNVTLSCEQNLNHDAMYWYRQDPGQGLRLIYYSQIVNDFQKGDIAEGYSVSREKKESFPLTVTSAQKNPTAFYLCASSPRGDYGYTFGSGTRLTVV.

This clonotype appeared many times. The V and J genes are TRBV11-2 and TRBJ1-5; TRBD1 matches at 7 bases. The CDR3 extends over 14 amino acids. Trimming at V came to 4 bases and at J to 3 bases, leaving 3 bases not matched to a gene. CDR1 and CDR2 from the germline V gene are SGHAT and FQNNGV. The CDR3 nucleotides are TGTGCCAGCAGCTGGGGACAGACCAATCAGCCCCAGCATTTT. Translation gives CASSWGQTNQPQHF.

The table lists this clonotype with many counts. This rearrangement joins TRBV29-1 to TRBJ2-7; 10 positions agree with TRBD1. Losses at the gene ends were 1 base for V and 7 bases for J; bases not matched to a gene: 10. CDR1 is SQVTM, CDR2 ANQGSEA, per germline. The CDR3 contains 15 residues. CDR3 in amino acids: CSVEVGDRGLREQYF. CDR3 nucleotide sequence: TGCAGCGTTGAAGTGGGGGACAGGGGTTTGCGGGAGCAGTACTTC.

This clonotype was observed a few times. This sequence may be a read error, since a much larger clone differs from it by one base. The CDR3 carries no conserved terminal phenylalanine or tryptophan, so it likely arises from a read error. The chain couples TRBV28 to TRBJ1-1, with TRBD1 matching 7 bases. From germline, CDR1 is MDHEN and CDR2 SYDVKM. Trimming at V came to 6 bases and at J to 6 bases, leaving 7 bases not matched to a gene. This CDR3 has 13 amino acids. CDR3: CASRIGQAAEAFL. For the CDR3, the DNA is TGTGCCAGCAGGATCGGACAGGCCGCTGAAGCTTTCCTT.

Ten or more counts support this clonotype. This may be a read error: a much more frequent sequence differs by one nucleotide. The chain uses TRBV6-1 and TRBJ1-1; weak D call: TRBD1 (5 bases). This CDR3 region has 12 residues. Germline CDR1 and CDR2: MNHNS and SASEGT. The CDR3 reads CATLGRNTGAFF. Written as DNA, the CDR3 is TGTGCCACCTTGGGACGGAACACTGGAGCTTTCTTT.

This clonotype came up a few times. This chain joins TRBV13 and TRBJ1-1, with TRBD1 matching over 12 bases. There are 17 residues in the CDR3. Germline lookup yields CDR1 PRHDT and CDR2 FYEKMQ (reference sequence). V trimming: 5 bases; J trimming: 0 bases; junction bases outside the gene matches: 7. In DNA form, the CDR3 reads TGTGCCAGCAGCACGGGACAGGGGGCGAGGATGAACACTGAAGCTTTCTTT. Its protein is CASSTGQGARMNTEAFF.